This T cell receptor beta chain was observed in a study of cytomegalovirus exposure and HLA in healthy donors. Study at large: A data release that came early held 80 million or so unique TCRs from HLA-typed donors.

This clone occurred once. Its antigen remains unknown. The PCR made use of 60 Vbeta and 13 Jbeta primers. Measured with immunoSEQ multiplex PCR; TCRdb has only the in-frame clones, and not every one. This table has around 130,000 clones, around 75% appearing once. CDR1 is MGHRA, CDR2 YSYEKL, per germline. This CDR3 has 12 amino acids. The germline V and J ends were trimmed by 1 base and 4 bases, with 4 bases remaining between them. Points from the study as a whole: A few chains tied to CMV proved CMV antigen-specific in vitro. Some V segments could not be told apart, so they were left out, TRBV6-2 and TRBV6-3 among them. Across HLA loci, a later analysis found differing TCR association rates, with DRB1 most and HLA-C fewest.

The chain couples TRBV4-1 to TRBJ2-5; D is ambiguous. This clonotype was sampled from a female donor in good health and CMV-seronegative. Input material: PBMCs. As DNA, the CDR3 is TGCGCCAGCAGCCAAGTCCGAGAGACCCAGTACTTC. Translation gives CASSQVRETQYF.